The sequence of this TCR beta chain was determined in a study of identical twins. Whole-study findings and limits: Models underestimated how often monozygotic twins shared out-of-frame TCR alpha. In zero-insertion analyses, partial confounding could arise from invariant MAIT and iNKT cells. The same donors were not followed; conclusions instead depended on cross-sectional statistical analysis.

As regards this clonotype: Its matching antigen is unknown.

This CDR3 is built from 16 residues. Germline V gene sequence: CDR1 MDHEN, CDR2 SYDVKM. The V and J ends lost 5 bases and 4 bases respectively, with 19 bases between them. Template switching added a universal primer site, and cDNA bore unique molecular identifiers. MiXCR, applied by TCRdb to the 5' RACE reads, yields one record per CDR3 protein. The sample lists 510,000 or so distinct CDR3 sequences; about 16% were seen once. These data are also associated with another study on yellow fever vaccine responses in identical twins.

The V call is TRBV28, the J call TRBJ2-3, with a weak D call TRBD1 (6 bases). The TCR comes from a woman younger than 35 in good health. The sequenced sample was CD4+ T cells sorted from blood. In DNA, the CDR3 is TGTGCCAGCAGTCCGACCGGGACAATAGATGCAGATACGCAGTATTTT. Its translation is CASSPTGTIDADTQYF.